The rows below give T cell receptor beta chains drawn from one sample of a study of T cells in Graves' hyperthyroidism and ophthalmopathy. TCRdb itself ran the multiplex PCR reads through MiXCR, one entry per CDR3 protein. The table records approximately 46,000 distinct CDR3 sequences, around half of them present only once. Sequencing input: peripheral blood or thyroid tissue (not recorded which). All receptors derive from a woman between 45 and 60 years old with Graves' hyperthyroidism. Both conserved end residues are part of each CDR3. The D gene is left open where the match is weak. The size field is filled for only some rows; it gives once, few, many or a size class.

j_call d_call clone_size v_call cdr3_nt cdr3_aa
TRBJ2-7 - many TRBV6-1 TGTGCCAGCAGTACCAACTACGAGCAGTACTTC CASSTNYEQYF
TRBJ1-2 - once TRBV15 TGTGCCACCAGCCGCCATCTGTCCGGGGACGGGGGCTACACCTTC CATSRHLSGDGGYTF
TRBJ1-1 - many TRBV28 TGTGCCAGCAGTTATAGGGCTAACACTGAAGCTTTCTTT CASSYRANTEAFF
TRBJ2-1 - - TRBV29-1 TGCAGCGTTGGGCCCGGGCTCTCTTCCTACAATGAGCAGTTCTTC CSVGPGLSSYNEQFF
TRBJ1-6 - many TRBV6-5 TGTGCCAGCAGTTACAGGCGGGCTGATAATTCACCCCTCCACTTT CASSYRRADNSPLHF
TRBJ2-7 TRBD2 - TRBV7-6 TGTGCCAGCAGCGTAGCTCGAAGGAGGGCGGGAGGGACCCAGCAGTACTTC CASSVARRRAGGTQQYF
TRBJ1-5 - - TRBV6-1 TGTGCCAGTAGTGAAGAAGAAGGGGGGGGTCAGCCCCAGCATTTT CASSEEEGGGQPQHF
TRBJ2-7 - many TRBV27 TGTGCCAGCAGTTCGTCCCTAGCGAGGTACGAGCAGTACTTC CASSSSLARYEQYF
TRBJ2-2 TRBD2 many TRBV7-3 TGTGCCAGCAGCCACACTGCCCGAACTAGCGGGAGTCCCGGGGAGCTGTTTTTT CASSHTARTSGSPGELFF
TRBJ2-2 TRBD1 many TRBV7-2 TGTGCCAGCAGCACGGGACAGCCCGGGGAGCTGTTTTTT CASSTGQPGELFF
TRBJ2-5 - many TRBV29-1 TGCAGCGGCCGACCGGGATATTCCCCGGTGACCCAGTACTTC CSGRPGYSPVTQYF
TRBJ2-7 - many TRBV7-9 TGTGCCAGCAGCGGCGGAGGGACCCCAACCTACGAGCAGTACTTC CASSGGGTPTYEQYF
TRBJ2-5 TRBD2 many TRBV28 TGTGCCAGCAGTCCTAGCGGGAGGCACCAAGAGACCCAGTACTTC CASSPSGRHQETQYF
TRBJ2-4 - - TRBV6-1 TGTGCCAGCAGGGACCGACGAGGGGCCAAAAACATTCAGTACTTC CASRDRRGAKNIQYF
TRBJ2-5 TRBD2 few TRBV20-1 TGCAGTGCCCAGACTAGCGGCCAAGAGACCCAGTACTTC CSAQTSGQETQYF
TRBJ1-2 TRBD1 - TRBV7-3 TGTGCCAGCAGCTTGTTACAGGGGGAGGGCTACACCTTC CASSLLQGEGYTF
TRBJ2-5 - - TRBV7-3 TGTGCCAGCAGAACGACAGGCCCGCAAGAGACCCAGTACTTC CASRTTGPQETQYF
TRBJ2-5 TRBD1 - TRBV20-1 TGCAGTGCTAGAAAACAGGGGGCCAAGGAGACCCAGTACTTC CSARKQGAKETQYF
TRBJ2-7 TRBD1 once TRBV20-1 TGCAGTGCATTCTCGGACAGGGACGAGCAGTACTTC CSAFSDRDEQYF
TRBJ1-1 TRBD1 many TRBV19 TGTGCCAGTAGTATAGATCTGACAGGGGGGAACACTGAAGCTTTCTTT CASSIDLTGGNTEAFF
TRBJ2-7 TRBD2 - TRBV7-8 TGTGCCAGCAGCATCGGACTAGCGGGCTACGAGCAGTACTTC CASSIGLAGYEQYF
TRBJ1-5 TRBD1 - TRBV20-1 TGCAGTGCTAGGACAGGGTTCCAGCCCCAGCATTTT CSARTGFQPQHF
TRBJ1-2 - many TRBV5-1 TGCGCCAGCAGCCCAGCGGGACCCTATAGGGGCGGCTACACCTTC CASSPAGPYRGGYTF
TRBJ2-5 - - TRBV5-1 TGCGCCAGCAGCCCGACGGTTGCACCGGAGACCCAGTACTTC CASSPTVAPETQYF
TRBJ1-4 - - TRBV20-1 TGCAGTGCATGGCGAGGCACTAATGAAGAACTGTTCTTT CSAWRGTNEELFF
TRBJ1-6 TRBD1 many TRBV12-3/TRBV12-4 TGTGCCAGCAGTTTCTTCAGGGGGCGCCGATCACCCCTCCACTTT CASSFFRGRRSPLHF
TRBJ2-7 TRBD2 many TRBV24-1 TGTGCCACCAGTGACTCGCGGACTAGCGGGAGTCTAGACGAGCAGTACTTC CATSDSRTSGSLDEQYF
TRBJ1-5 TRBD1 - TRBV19 TGTGCCAGTAGTATCCAACAGGGGGCTTACGAGCATTTT CASSIQQGAYEHF
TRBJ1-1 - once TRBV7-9 TGTGCCAGCAGCCTCGAGCAGGGGGCTTTCTTT CASSLEQGAFF
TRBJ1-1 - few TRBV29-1 TGCAGCGTTTCCTTTTCGGGCAGACCTGAAGCTTTCTTT CSVSFSGRPEAFF
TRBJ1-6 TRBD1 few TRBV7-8 TGTGCCAGCAGCCCCGGTGGGACAGGGTTTTCACCCCTCCACTTT CASSPGGTGFSPLHF
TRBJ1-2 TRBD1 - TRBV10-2 TGTGCCAGCAGCTTGGCCGCAGGGGGCGACTATGGCTACACCTTC CASSLAAGGDYGYTF
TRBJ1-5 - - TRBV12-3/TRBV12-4 TGTGCCAGCAGTTTATGGTGGGGGGGCGGACAGCCCCAGCATTTT CASSLWWGGGQPQHF
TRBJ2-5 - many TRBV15 TGTGCCACCAGCGGAGCCCTGGAGACCCAGTACTTC CATSGALETQYF
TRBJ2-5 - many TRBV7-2 TGTGCCAGCAGCCCCGCTAGGGGGGGGGAAGAGACCCAGTACTTC CASSPARGGEETQYF
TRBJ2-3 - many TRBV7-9 TGTGCCAGCAGCACTCGACTACCCCCATCGGATACGCAGTATTTT CASSTRLPPSDTQYF